Listed below are T cell receptor beta chains from one sample, sequenced in a study of T-cell reconstitution after alpha-beta-depleted transplantation in children. MiXCR, applied by TCRdb to the PCR reads, yields one record per CDR3 protein. The data show roughly 300,000 distinct CDR3 sequences, about a tenth seen once. The specimen comprised PBMCs from the stem cell graft donor, sampled from the stem cell graft. These receptors all come from a human donor who donated a stem cell graft to a child with SCID. The CDR3 runs from the conserved cysteine through the conserved F or W. Fields, in order: V gene, D gene, clone size, J gene, CDR3 protein, CDR3 DNA. D genes are given only for firm matches. Clone size is shown for a subset of rows, as once, few, many or a class of expanded clone.

TRBV5-6	-	many	TRBJ1-5	CASSLDSLSNQPQHF	TGTGCCAGCAGCTTGGACAGCCTAAGCAATCAGCCCCAGCATTTT
TRBV7-2	TRBD1	many	TRBJ2-1	CASSLGGGQVKGNEQFF	TGTGCCAGCAGCTTAGGTGGGGGACAGGTCAAGGGGAATGAGCAGTTCTTC
TRBV29-1	TRBD1	many	TRBJ2-1	CSVKTGFNEQFF	TGCAGCGTTAAGACAGGGTTCAATGAGCAGTTCTTC
TRBV10-3	TRBD1	many	TRBJ2-1	CAINSPGQGAREQFF	TGTGCCATCAATTCTCCGGGACAGGGGGCGCGTGAGCAGTTCTTC
TRBV7-9	TRBD1	few	TRBJ2-7	CASSLAGTGRSTYEQYF	TGTGCCAGCAGCTTAGCGGGGACAGGGCGATCTACCTACGAGCAGTACTTC
TRBV10-1	TRBD1	many	TRBJ2-7	CASSGGTASSYEQYF	TGCGCCAGCAGTGGAGGGACAGCTAGCTCCTACGAGCAGTACTTC
TRBV20-1	-	-	TRBJ2-3	CSALELSRTDTQYF	TGCAGTGCTCTCGAGCTCTCCCGCACAGATACGCAGTATTTT
TRBV5-1	-	-	TRBJ2-5	CASSLASLQETQYF	TGCGCCAGCAGCTTGGCCTCACTGCAAGAGACCCAGTACTTC
TRBV20-1	TRBD2	few	TRBJ2-5	CSALTSAETQYF	TGCAGTGCTCTCACTAGCGCGGAGACCCAGTACTTC
TRBV5-1	-	many	TRBJ2-7	CASSPEGYEQYF	TGCGCCAGCAGCCCCGAGGGCTACGAGCAGTACTTC
TRBV20-1	-	many	TRBJ1-1	CSARGAFMNTEAFF	TGCAGTGCTCGGGGGGCCTTTATGAACACTGAAGCTTTCTTT
TRBV7-9	-	-	TRBJ2-7	CASSLYGFHEQYF	TGTGCCAGCAGCTTATACGGGTTCCACGAGCAGTACTTC
TRBV25-1	-	few	TRBJ1-3	CASSAGLSGNTIYF	TGTGCCAGCAGTGCCGGACTCTCTGGAAACACCATATATTTT
TRBV7-9	TRBD1	few	TRBJ1-6	CASSSQGTGAPPLHF	TGTGCCAGCAGCTCACAAGGGACAGGGGCACCACCCCTCCACTTT
TRBV10-3	-	-	TRBJ1-1	CAISEPSSIEAFF	TGTGCCATCAGTGAGCCCTCGTCTATTGAAGCTTTCTTT
TRBV27	-	few	TRBJ2-1	CASSLGSAADNEQFF	TGTGCCAGCAGTTTAGGTTCCGCGGCCGACAATGAGCAGTTCTTC
TRBV5-1	TRBD2	few	TRBJ2-1	CASRAGTKQFF	TGCGCCAGCAGAGCCGGGACTAAGCAGTTCTTC
TRBV20-1	-	few	TRBJ1-5	CSARDFDTFSNQPQHF	TGCAGTGCTAGAGACTTTGACACCTTTAGCAATCAGCCCCAGCATTTT
TRBV20-1	-	-	TRBJ2-7	CSARDSRRVDEQYF	TGCAGTGCTAGGGACAGCAGAAGGGTCGACGAGCAGTACTTC
TRBV25-1	-	-	TRBJ1-2	CASSDPTGRWDGYTF	TGTGCCAGCAGTGACCCTACGGGACGCTGGGACGGCTACACCTTC
TRBV6-2/TRBV6-3	-	many	TRBJ2-7	CASSFSGSGEQYF	TGTGCCAGCAGTTTTTCCGGATCGGGCGAGCAGTACTTC
TRBV12-3/TRBV12-4	-	few	TRBJ2-3	CASSSGGGGYVSTDTQYF	TGTGCCAGCAGCTCAGGGGGCGGGGGGTACGTTAGCACAGATACGCAGTATTTT
TRBV7-9	TRBD2	few	TRBJ2-5	CASSQLAVQETQYF	TGTGCCAGCAGCCAACTAGCGGTACAAGAGACCCAGTACTTC
TRBV5-1	TRBD2	many	TRBJ2-3	CASSPGLAGARTDTQYF	TGCGCCAGCAGCCCCGGACTAGCGGGGGCCCGCACAGATACGCAGTATTTT
TRBV5-1	-	-	TRBJ2-1	CASGLGGGGYNEQFF	TGCGCCAGCGGGTTAGGAGGGGGTGGCTACAATGAGCAGTTCTTC
TRBV9	-	many	TRBJ2-2	CASSVAYGGRITGELFF	TGTGCCAGCAGCGTAGCTTATGGGGGGCGCATCACCGGGGAGCTGTTTTTT
TRBV20-1	TRBD2	few	TRBJ2-7	CSASGGTLSSYEQYF	TGCAGTGCTAGCGGGGGGACCTTAAGCTCCTACGAGCAGTACTTC
TRBV3-1	TRBD2	few	TRBJ2-1	CASSQDQLAGGNEQFF	TGTGCCAGCAGCCAAGATCAACTAGCGGGGGGCAATGAGCAGTTCTTC
TRBV12-3/TRBV12-4	TRBD2	-	TRBJ2-3	CASSSSAGDDTQYF	TGTGCCAGCAGTTCGTCAGCGGGGGACGATACGCAGTATTTT
TRBV6-1	TRBD1	-	TRBJ2-7	CASVAGGVYEQYF	TGTGCCAGCGTCGCAGGGGGAGTCTACGAGCAGTACTTC
TRBV11-2	-	-	TRBJ2-2	CASSLEVGQANTGELFF	TGTGCCAGCAGCTTAGAAGTGGGCCAAGCGAACACCGGGGAGCTGTTTTTT
TRBV12-3/TRBV12-4	-	-	TRBJ2-7	CASSPRAREQYF	TGTGCCAGCAGTCCACGGGCACGCGAGCAGTACTTC
TRBV4-2	TRBD1	-	TRBJ1-1	CASSRTGDTEAFF	TGTGCCAGCAGCCGCACAGGGGACACTGAAGCTTTCTTT
TRBV20-1	-	many	TRBJ2-3	CSATEVARNTDTQYF	TGCAGTGCTACAGAAGTAGCAAGGAACACAGATACGCAGTATTTT
TRBV20-1	TRBD2	many	TRBJ2-1	CSARQGSASGGPYNEQFF	TGCAGTGCTAGACAGGGGTCGGCTAGCGGGGGACCCTACAATGAGCAGTTCTTC
TRBV14	-	few	TRBJ1-2	CASSQVGRGYTF	TGTGCCAGCAGCCAAGTTGGTCGGGGCTACACCTTC
TRBV24-1	-	few	TRBJ2-2	CATSDSGFTGELFF	TGTGCCACCAGTGATTCAGGGTTCACCGGGGAGCTGTTTTTT
TRBV3-1	-	few	TRBJ1-6	CASSQDLFGKALVYSPLHF	TGTGCCAGCAGCCAAGATTTGTTCGGGAAAGCCTTAGTGTATTCACCCCTCCACTTT
TRBV12-3/TRBV12-4	-	many	TRBJ2-7	CASSLARGSEQYF	TGTGCCAGCAGTTTAGCGAGGGGTTCCGAGCAGTACTTC
TRBV5-1	TRBD1	many	TRBJ2-7	CASSLVGTGGDEQYF	TGCGCCAGCAGCTTGGTAGGGACAGGGGGAGACGAGCAGTACTTC
TRBV25-1	-	-	TRBJ2-2	CASSRWGSDLNTGELFF	TGTGCCAGCAGTAGGTGGGGGTCGGACCTGAACACCGGGGAGCTGTTTTTT
TRBV5-1	-	-	TRBJ1-1	CASTPDRTNTEAFF	TGCGCCAGCACTCCCGACAGAACTAACACTGAAGCTTTCTTT
TRBV24-1	-	-	TRBJ1-1	CATSETNTEAFF	TGTGCCACCAGCGAGACTAACACTGAAGCTTTCTTT
TRBV5-1	-	few	TRBJ2-7	CASRKENEQYF	TGCGCCAGCAGGAAGGAAAACGAGCAGTACTTC
TRBV10-2	-	few	TRBJ2-5	CASRSYGGETQYF	TGCGCCAGCCGGTCGTACGGGGGTGAGACCCAGTACTTC
TRBV5-1	TRBD1	-	TRBJ1-6	CASTTDRGNSPLHF	TGCGCCAGCACCACAGACAGGGGCAATTCACCCCTCCACTTT
TRBV5-1	-	many	TRBJ2-2	CASSLAVGGTGELFF	TGCGCCAGCAGCTTAGCCGTCGGGGGCACCGGGGAGCTGTTTTTT
TRBV2	-	many	TRBJ2-7	CASKTNRLEEQYF	TGTGCCAGCAAAACGAACCGCTTAGAAGAGCAGTACTTC
TRBV12-3/TRBV12-4	TRBD2	few	TRBJ2-7	CASRRTSGTISLEQYF	TGTGCCAGCAGACGGACTAGCGGGACAATCTCGCTCGAGCAGTACTTC
TRBV11-2	-	many	TRBJ2-5	CASSREVQETQYF	TGTGCCAGCAGCAGAGAGGTGCAAGAGACCCAGTACTTC
TRBV5-6	-	-	TRBJ2-5	CASSLRSGQETQYF	TGTGCCAGCAGCTTGAGAAGCGGCCAAGAGACCCAGTACTTC